One and the same sample provided the 32 T cell receptor beta chains below, sequenced in a study of T cell responses to AZD1222 COVID-19 vaccine. Assay used: immunoSEQ multiplex PCR; TCRdb lists only in-frame clones, some missing. The repertoire holds tens of thousands of clones, with approximately 81% as singletons. Source: peripheral blood, taken on day 0 of AZD1222 vaccination. The receptors originated from an adult in good health.

The V call is TRBV5-8, the J call TRBJ1-2; D not resolved. The CDR3 is made up of 12 amino acids. Germline V CDR1 and CDR2: SGHTS, YDEGEE. Trimming removed 2 bases at V and 14 bases at J, with 16 bases between. CDR3 protein: CASSLLAVLLTF. The CDR3 coding sequence is TGTGCCAGCAGCTTACTCGCCGTACTATTAACCTTC.

In DNA form, the CDR3 reads TGTGCCAGCAGTGATATCGACAATACGCAGTATTTT. Its protein product is CASSDIDNTQYF. The chain combines TRBV2 with TRBJ2-3; D not certain. The germline gives CDR1 SNHLY, CDR2 FYNNEI. CDR3 length: 12 amino acids. V lost 3 bases to trimming and J lost 7 bases, with 8 bases between them. The complete variable domain, with remaining parts taken from reference TRBV2 and TRBJ2-3, reads EPEVTQTPSHQVTQMGQEVILRCVPISNHLYFYWYRQILGQKVEFLVSFYNNEISEKSEIFDDQFSVERPDGSNFTLKIRSTKLEDSAMYFCASSDIDNTQYFGPGTRLTVL.

This chain uses TRBV27 with TRBJ1-5; D possibly corresponds to TRBD1 (6 bases). From germline, CDR1 is MNHEY and CDR2 SMNVEV (reference sequence). The V end lost 8 bases, the J end lost 6 bases, and 17 bases lay between the germline ends. CDR3 length: 14 residues. This CDR3 reads CASAFRGLAQPQHF. In DNA form, the CDR3 reads TGTGCCAGCGCCTTCCGGGGGCTGGCTCAGCCCCAGCATTTT.

J is TRBJ1-5 and V is TRBV6-2 or TRBV6-3; D perhaps matches TRBD1 (6 bases). CDR1 is MNHEY and CDR2 is SVGEGT in the germline V gene. The CDR3 loop spans 16 amino acids. V shed 5 bases and J shed 0 bases, with 14 bases lying between them. The CDR3 is CASSIRGGGSNQPQHF. In nucleotides, the CDR3 is TGTGCCAGCAGTATACGAGGGGGAGGTAGCAATCAGCCCCAGCATTTT.

The chain recombines TRBV7-2 with TRBJ1-5; D is undetermined. Germline V lookup: CDR1 SGHTA, CDR2 FQGNSA. V dropped 1 base and J dropped 2 bases, with 12 bases sitting between them. The CDR3 length is 16 residues. This CDR3 reads CASSLETALGNQPQHF. In DNA form, the CDR3 reads TGTGCCAGCAGCTTAGAGACGGCCCTGGGCAATCAGCCCCAGCATTTT. Full variable domain (remainder filled in from reference TRBV7-2 and TRBJ1-5): GAGVSQSPSNKVTEKGKDVELRCDPISGHTALYWYRQSLGQGLEFLIYFQGNSAPDKSGLPSDRFSAERTGGSVSTLTIQRTQQEDSAVYLCASSLETALGNQPQHFGDGTRLSIL.

The chain links TRBV18 to TRBJ1-2; TRBD1 matches 7 bases. Germline loops: CDR1 KGHSH, CDR2 LQKENI. The CDR3 spans 14 residues. Trimming cost V 4 bases and J 4 bases; bases outside gene matches: 6. This CDR3 reads CASSQGASVYGYTF. CDR3 DNA: TGTGCCAGCTCACAGGGGGCGTCGGTCTATGGCTACACCTTC.

This clone appeared a single time. A junction end diverges from the germline sequence, so it may reflect a read error. The chain joins TRBV12-3 or TRBV12-4 to TRBJ1-2, with D unresolved. The CDR3 spans 12 residues. Written as DNA, the CDR3 is TGTGCCAGCAGTTTGATCCTCCGGCTGCCCGCCTTC. Amino acid sequence: CASSLILRLPAF.

V usage is TRBV11-2 and J usage is TRBJ1-2, with 8 bases fitting TRBD1. Germline V gene data show CDR1 as SGHAT and CDR2 as FQNNGV. The CDR3 has 14 residues. The J segment lost 4 bases and the V segment lost 3 bases, leaving 4 bases of the junction unmatched. The CDR3 region is CASSLRDRGYGYTF. The DNA for the CDR3 is TGTGCCAGCAGCTTGAGAGACAGGGGCTATGGCTACACCTTC.

V gene TRBV6-5 combines with J gene TRBJ1-1, with D possibly matching TRBD1 (6 bases). Trimming cost V 8 bases and J 5 bases, with 21 bases left between them. Germline values: CDR1 MNHEY, CDR2 SVGAGI. The CDR3 contains 15 residues. CDR3 in DNA: TGTGCCAGCGGAGTGGAAGGAGAGGGGGGTACTGAAGCTTTCTTT. Amino acid sequence: CASGVEGEGGTEAFF.

V gene TRBV5-8 combines with J gene TRBJ1-5; 10 bases fit TRBD1. The CDR3 runs to 18 residues. Looked up from germline, CDR1 is SGHTS and CDR2 is YDEGEE. Losses at the gene ends were 0 bases for V and 5 bases for J; bases not matched to a gene: 11. The CDR3 nucleotides read TGTGCCAGCAGCTTGGCGTTCGGGACAGGGGCTGGTGATCAGCCCCAGCATTTT. Protein: CASSLAFGTGAGDQPQHF.

J is TRBJ2-7 and V is TRBV6-5, with D perhaps matching TRBD2 (6 bases). The germline V gene has CDR1 MNHEY and CDR2 SVGAGI. Between the trimmed V and J ends, which lost 2 bases and 3 bases, there was a span of 11 bases. The CDR3 contains 14 residues. The CDR3 bases are TGTGCCAGCAGTTACGGCGGGGCGAACTACGAGCAGTACTTC. The encoded protein is CASSYGGANYEQYF.

The rearrangement links TRBV29-1 to TRBJ1-5; D call uncertain. The CDR3 sequence is 13 residues long. V lost 0 bases and J 1 base, leaving 4 bases between the germline ends. Germline CDR1 SQVTM, CDR2 ANQGSEA. The CDR3 loop reads CSVEDSSNQPQHF. Written as DNA, the CDR3 is TGCAGCGTTGAAGACTCGAGCAATCAGCCCCAGCATTTT.

This chain connects TRBV4-1 to TRBJ1-4; D gene unclear. The CDR3 length is 13 residues. V was trimmed by 4 bases and J by 8 bases, leaving 11 bases between them. The germline V gene encodes CDR1 MGHRA and CDR2 YSYEKL. DNA for the CDR3: TGCGCCAGCAGCCCTTCTCCGGGCGAAAAACTGTTTTTT. Translation: CASSPSPGEKLFF.

The genes are TRBV15 and TRBJ2-1; maybe TRBD1 (5 bases). Deletions cut 0 bases from V and 11 bases from J, with 14 bases between. Germline CDR1 and CDR2: LNHNV and YYDKDF (reference sequence). The CDR3 is 14 amino acids. CDR3 bases: TGTGCCACCAGCAGAGATATCGCCCAGGGAAAGCAGTTCTTC. Amino acids: CATSRDIAQGKQFF.

The chain carries TRBV5-6 and TRBJ2-7; no definite D call. Germline assignment: CDR1 SGHDT and CDR2 YYEEEE. With 4 bases removed from V and 7 bases from J, the gap between germline ends came to 12 bases. The CDR3 runs 12 residues. The CDR3 DNA is TGTGCCAGCAGCAGAAGATCTGGGGAGCAGTACTTC. Residues: CASSRRSGEQYF.

This rearrangement joins TRBV18 to TRBJ2-7; D gene uncertain. Trimming left V 0 bases short and J 4 bases short, with 16 bases between. The CDR3 runs to 16 residues. Per the germline V gene, CDR1 is KGHSH and CDR2 is LQKENI. The CDR3 sequence is CASSPPGYGPRYEQYF. For the CDR3, the DNA is TGTGCCAGCTCACCACCGGGCTACGGCCCTCGTTACGAGCAGTACTTC.

The chain joins TRBV7-2 to TRBJ1-2; 9 bases are shared with TRBD1. The germline V gene encodes CDR1 SGHTA and CDR2 FQGNSA. V lost 8 bases to trimming and J lost 9 bases; unmatched junction nucleotides: 7. The CDR3 has 12 residues. CDR3 sequence reads: CASGDRDRSYTF. CDR3 bases: TGTGCCAGCGGGGACAGGGATAGGAGCTACACCTTC.

The gene calls are TRBV5-1 and TRBJ1-6; D not resolved. Trimming pared 0 bases from V and 3 bases from J, leaving 16 bases between. From germline, CDR1 is SGHRS and CDR2 YFSETQ. This CDR3 contains 18 residues. In nucleotides, the CDR3 is TGCGCCAGCAGCTTGGGTGGGATGGATTATATCTATAATTCACCCCTCCACTTT. Its protein product is CASSLGGMDYIYNSPLHF.

This chain joins TRBV9 and TRBJ1-4, with unresolved D. Trimming shortened V by 8 bases and J by 0 bases, and 17 bases separated the two germline ends. The CDR3 is 16 amino acids. Germline V gene lookup returns CDR1 SGDLS and CDR2 YYNGEE. The CDR3 nucleotides are TGTGCCAGATCCGCAAGACAACCGACAACTAATGAAAAACTGTTTTTT. Amino acids: CARSARQPTTNEKLFF.

J is TRBJ1-2 and V is TRBV9; D perhaps matches TRBD1 (6 bases). Germline CDR1 and CDR2: SGDLS and YYNGEE. Trimming stripped 0 bases from V and 5 bases from J, with 11 bases between. The CDR3 has 14 residues. CDR3 sequence (DNA): TGTGCCAGCAGCGTAGAACAGGGTCGGTATGGCTACACCTTC. Its protein product is CASSVEQGRYGYTF.

The rearrangement uses TRBV14 and TRBJ1-6; no definite D call. CDR1 is SGHDN, CDR2 FVKESK, per germline. The V end lost 4 bases, the J end lost 0 bases, and 7 bases lay between the germline ends. The CDR3 is 15 residues long. The CDR3, as DNA: TGTGCCAGCAGCCTCCAGGACTCCTATAATTCACCCCTCCACTTT. This translates into CASSLQDSYNSPLHF.

The gene calls are TRBV6-6 and TRBJ1-3; 8 bases fit TRBD1. Germline CDR1 is MNHNY and CDR2 is SVGAGI (reference sequence). The CDR3 consists of 15 residues. With V trimmed by 4 bases and J by 4 bases, 6 bases remained unmatched. CDR3 residues: CASSFGTGAGNTIYF. Here the CDR3 DNA reads TGTGCCAGCAGTTTTGGGACAGGCGCCGGAAACACCATATATTTT.

This clone came up a few times. The gene calls are TRBV6-5 and TRBJ2-6, with D perhaps being TRBD1 or TRBD2 (6 bases each). Germline CDR1 is MNHEY and CDR2 is SVGAGI. There are 15 residues in the CDR3. The V and J ends lost 2 bases and 8 bases respectively, with 13 bases between them. The CDR3 coding sequence is TGTGCCAGCAGTTACGGAGGGGGGTTAACCAACGTCCTGACTTTC. It encodes CASSYGGGLTNVLTF.

This chain links TRBV5-1 with TRBJ1-2; no reliable D call. Per the germline V gene, CDR1 is SGHRS and CDR2 is YFSETQ. The CDR3 runs to 17 residues. The V gene lost 1 base and the J gene lost 5 bases, with 21 bases spanning the gap. CDR3 DNA: TGCGCCAGCAGCTTGTTTGGGTTGGGCAGTCACTTGTATGGCTACACCTTC. It is translated as CASSLFGLGSHLYGYTF.

This sequence joins TRBV14 and TRBJ1-1; D is uncertain. Between the trimmed V and J ends, which lost 4 bases and 6 bases, there was a span of 21 bases. CDR3 length: 16 amino acids. Germline V gene sequence: CDR1 SGHDN, CDR2 FVKESK. The CDR3 sequence: CASSPGWGRLAPEAFF. CDR3 nucleotides: TGTGCCAGCAGCCCCGGATGGGGTAGACTTGCCCCTGAAGCTTTCTTT.

This clone has just a few counts. The V and J genes are TRBV25-1 and TRBJ1-2, with a tentative D call TRBD1 (6 bases). Per the germline V gene, CDR1 is MGHDK and CDR2 is SYGVNS. Between the trimmed V and J ends, which lost 3 bases and 4 bases, there was a span of 12 bases. The CDR3 is made up of 14 amino acids. In nucleotides, the CDR3 is TGTGCCAGCAGTGACTGGACAGTGCCCTATGGCTACACCTTC. It translates to CASSDWTVPYGYTF.

This rearrangement joins TRBV11-3 to TRBJ2-1; no definite D call. Germline CDR1 SGHNT, CDR2 YENEEA. The ends were cut back, 4 bases at V and 6 bases at J, with 7 bases in the middle. The CDR3 extends over 12 amino acids. CDR3 residues: CASSSRFNEQFF. The CDR3 DNA sequence: TGTGCCAGCAGCTCCAGATTCAATGAGCAGTTCTTC.

The chain has TRBV3-1 (or the pseudogene TRBV3-2) and TRBJ1-1; tentatively, D is TRBD1 (6 bases). This CDR3 comprises 14 residues. Germline CDR1 and CDR2: LGHDT and YNNKEL (reference sequence). With 5 bases removed from V and 1 base from J, the gap between germline ends came to 11 bases. CDR3 DNA sequence: TGTGCCAGCAGCGACCGGGACAAGAACACTGAAGCTTTCTTT. Its protein product is CASSDRDKNTEAFF.

The DNA for the CDR3 is TGTGCCAGCAGTTCGGCAGGGTTTTCCTACGAGCAGTACTTC. Residues: CASSSAGFSYEQYF. The rearrangement joins TRBV6-5 to TRBJ2-7; a weak D match, TRBD1 (5 bases). CDR3 length: 14 residues. Looked up from germline, CDR1 is MNHEY and CDR2 is SVGAGI. V was shortened by 4 bases and J by 1 base, with 11 bases between the two germline ends.

The chain combines TRBV4-3 with TRBJ1-2, with unresolved D. Germline CDR1 is LGHNA and CDR2 is YSLEER. Deletions cut 0 bases from V and 6 bases from J, with 17 bases between. The CDR3 totals 16 residues. CDR3 amino acids: CASSQDSEHTPDGYTF. The CDR3 DNA reads as TGCGCCAGCAGCCAAGATTCGGAACACACCCCCGATGGCTACACCTTC.

A note on this clone: One end of the junction fails to match germline, which may point to a read error. This CDR3 reads CASTLPDRAGYTF. CDR3 sequence (DNA): TGTGCCAGCACCTTGCCCGACAGGGCGGGCTACACCTTC. The chain uses TRBV5-8 and TRBJ1-2, with 7 bases fitting TRBD1. The CDR3 has 13 residues. Looked up from germline, CDR1 is SGHTS and CDR2 is YDEGEE.

CDR3 in amino acids: CASSIGPGEGQPQHF. The CDR3 DNA reads TGTGCCAGTAGTATAGGACCAGGGGAGGGTCAGCCCCAGCATTTT. The chain couples TRBV19 to TRBJ1-5; D may be TRBD1 (6 bases). The germline V gene encodes CDR1 LNHDA and CDR2 SQIVND (reference sequence). There are 15 residues in the CDR3. Trimming stripped 1 base from V and 6 bases from J, with 13 bases between. The full variable domain, completed using reference TRBV19 and TRBJ1-5, is DGGITQSPKYLFRKEGQNVTLSCEQNLNHDAMYWYRQDPGQGLRLIYYSQIVNDFQKGDIAEGYSVSREKKESFPLTVTSAQKNPTAFYLCASSIGPGEGQPQHFGDGTRLSIL.